This TCR beta chain is from a study of T-cell reconstitution after alpha-beta-depleted transplantation in children. The V and J ends lost 5 bases and 1 base respectively, with 12 bases between them. The length of the CDR3 is 14 residues. Per the germline V gene, CDR1 is LNHDA and CDR2 is SQIVND (reference sequence). Unique molecular identifiers were incorporated when the TCRbeta library was constructed. TCRdb ran MiXCR on the PCR reads and lists one entry per CDR3 protein. Of 230,000 or so distinct CDR3 sequences detected, around 11% appear once; the ten largest clones hold over 2.5%. This clonotype appeared many times.

The chain carries TRBV19 and TRBJ2-7, with D maybe TRBD2 (5 bases). The sample was PBMCs from the stem cell graft donor, taken from the stem cell graft. This TCR was recovered from a human donor who donated a stem cell graft to a child with acute lymphoblastic leukemia. The CDR3: CASSYRGESYEQYF. CDR3 in DNA: TGTGCCAGTAGTTACCGGGGAGAGTCCTACGAGCAGTACTTC.